This T cell receptor beta chain was identified during a study of response to subunit inactivated influenza vaccine. General study results and limits: After each seasonal influenza vaccination, few new T cells are recruited, the authors suggested.

This CDR3 has 14 residues. The V and J ends lost 0 bases and 8 bases, in that order; junction bases with no gene match: 5. Germline lookup yields CDR1 SQVTM and CDR2 ANQGSEA. Remarks on this clonotype: What it recognizes is unknown.

From the RT-PCR reads, TCRdb called clonotypes with MiXCR, one entry per CDR3 protein. This table has roughly 710,000 distinct CDR3 sequences, approximately 15% appearing once. This chain links TRBV29-1 with TRBJ2-7, with TRBD1 identical over 12 bases. The origin of this receptor is a man in his forties or fifties who received an inactivated influenza vaccine. Sample: PBMCs from blood, taken less than 15 days before vaccination. Here the CDR3 DNA reads TGCAGCGTTGAAGATTGGGGACAGGGGGCCCAGCAGTACTTC. The encoded protein is CSVEDWGQGAQQYF.